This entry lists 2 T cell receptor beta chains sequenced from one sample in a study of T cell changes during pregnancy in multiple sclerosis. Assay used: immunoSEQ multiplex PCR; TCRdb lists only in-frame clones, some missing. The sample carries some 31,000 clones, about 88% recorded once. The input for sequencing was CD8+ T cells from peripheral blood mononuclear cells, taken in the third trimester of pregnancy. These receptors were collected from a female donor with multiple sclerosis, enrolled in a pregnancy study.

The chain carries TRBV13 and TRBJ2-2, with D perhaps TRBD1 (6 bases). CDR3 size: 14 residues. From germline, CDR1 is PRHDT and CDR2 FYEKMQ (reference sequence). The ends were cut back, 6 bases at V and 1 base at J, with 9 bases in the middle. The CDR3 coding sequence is TGTGCCAGCAGTCCACAGGGGAACACCGGGGAGCTGTTTTTT. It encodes CASSPQGNTGELFF.

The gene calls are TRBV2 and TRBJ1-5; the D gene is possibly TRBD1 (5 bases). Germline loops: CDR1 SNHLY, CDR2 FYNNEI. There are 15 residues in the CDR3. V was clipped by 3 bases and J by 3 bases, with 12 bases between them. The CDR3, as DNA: TGTGCCAGCAGTGAGGGCAGGGTGAACAATCAGCCCCAGCATTTT. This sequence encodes CASSEGRVNNQPQHF. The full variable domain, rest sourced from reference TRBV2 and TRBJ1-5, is EPEVTQTPSHQVTQMGQEVILRCVPISNHLYFYWYRQILGQKVEFLVSFYNNEISEKSEIFDDQFSVERPDGSNFTLKIRSTKLEDSAMYFCASSEGRVNNQPQHFGDGTRLSIL.